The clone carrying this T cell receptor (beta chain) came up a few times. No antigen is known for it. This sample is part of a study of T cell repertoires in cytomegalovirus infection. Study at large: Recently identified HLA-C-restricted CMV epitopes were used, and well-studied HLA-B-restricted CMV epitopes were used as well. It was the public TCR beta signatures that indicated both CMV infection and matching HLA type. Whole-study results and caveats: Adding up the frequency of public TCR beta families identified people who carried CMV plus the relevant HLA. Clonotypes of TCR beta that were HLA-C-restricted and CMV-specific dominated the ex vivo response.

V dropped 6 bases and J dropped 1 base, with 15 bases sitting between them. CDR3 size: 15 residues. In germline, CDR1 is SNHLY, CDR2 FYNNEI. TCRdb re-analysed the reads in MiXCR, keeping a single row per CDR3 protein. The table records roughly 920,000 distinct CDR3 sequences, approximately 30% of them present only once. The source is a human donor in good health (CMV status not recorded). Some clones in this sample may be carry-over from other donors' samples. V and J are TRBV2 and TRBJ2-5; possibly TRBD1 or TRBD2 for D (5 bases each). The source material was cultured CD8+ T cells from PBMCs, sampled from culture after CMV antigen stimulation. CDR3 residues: CASSQRTGRQETQYF. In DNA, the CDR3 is TGTGCCAGCAGCCAGAGGACGGGGCGCCAAGAGACCCAGTACTTC.